This T cell receptor beta chain was identified during a study of blood T cell repertoires in COVID-19. Patients from Seattle were sampled longitudinally, starting during active infection. Authors' processing steps: Estimation of nucleated cell counts relied on the amplification of reference gene primers. The data were produced by immunoSEQ multiplex PCR, yet TCRdb's version contains in-frame clones alone and is incomplete. That table gives V, J and clone size, and the DNA gave D and trimming. Here the sample spans tens of thousands of clones, about 90% being singletons. Germline V gene sequence: CDR1 MNHEY, CDR2 SMNVEV (reference sequence). The length of the CDR3 is 15 residues. Trimming removed 3 bases from V and 4 bases from J; junction bases left unmatched: 7.

This receptor was obtained from a man over 45 with COVID-19, enrolled during active disease. The chain combines TRBV27 with TRBJ2-3, with TRBD2 matching 7 bases. Sequencing used peripheral blood. The CDR3 spells CASSFGGGVADTQYF. CDR3 in DNA: TGTGCCAGCAGTTTTGGGGGAGGGGTCGCAGATACGCAGTATTTT.